The sequence of this T cell receptor beta chain was determined in a study of memory CD4+ T cells and cytomegalovirus serostatus. Study-level information: Donors were healthy Belgian adults, 8 to 10 CMV seropositive and 24 seronegative. Notes on the study in general: CD4+ memory repertoires contained about 40% of the roughly 160 reported CMV TCRbeta sequences.

Sequenced by immunoSEQ multiplex PCR; TCRdb stores in-frame clones only, minus some. The sample records fewer than 90,000 clones, roughly 78% being singletons. Single viable CD3+CD4+CD8-CD45RO+ cells were sorted as the memory CD4+ T cells. Serostatus was set by detecting CMV pp150, pp28, p38, p52 IgG. Regarding this clone: Its antigen is not known.

Germline-derived CDR1 and CDR2 are SGHKS and YYEKEE (reference sequence). V was clipped by 0 bases and J by 0 bases, with 6 bases between them. The CDR3 is made up of 14 amino acids. This sequence originates from an adult in good health and CMV-seropositive. The V call is TRBV5-5, the J call TRBJ1-1, with TRBD1 as a possible D gene (6 bases). The sample was memory CD4+ T cells from blood. CDR3 coding DNA: TGTGCCAGCAGCTTGGACAGGGTGAACACTGAAGCTTTCTTT. Protein sequence: CASSLDRVNTEAFF. The full variable domain, its missing parts supplied by reference TRBV5-5 and TRBJ1-1, is DAGVTQSPTHLIKTRGQQVTLRCSPISGHKSVSWYQQVLGQGPQFIFQYYEKEERGRGNFPDRFSARQFPNYSSELNVNALLLGDSALYLCASSLDRVNTEAFFGQGTRLTVV.